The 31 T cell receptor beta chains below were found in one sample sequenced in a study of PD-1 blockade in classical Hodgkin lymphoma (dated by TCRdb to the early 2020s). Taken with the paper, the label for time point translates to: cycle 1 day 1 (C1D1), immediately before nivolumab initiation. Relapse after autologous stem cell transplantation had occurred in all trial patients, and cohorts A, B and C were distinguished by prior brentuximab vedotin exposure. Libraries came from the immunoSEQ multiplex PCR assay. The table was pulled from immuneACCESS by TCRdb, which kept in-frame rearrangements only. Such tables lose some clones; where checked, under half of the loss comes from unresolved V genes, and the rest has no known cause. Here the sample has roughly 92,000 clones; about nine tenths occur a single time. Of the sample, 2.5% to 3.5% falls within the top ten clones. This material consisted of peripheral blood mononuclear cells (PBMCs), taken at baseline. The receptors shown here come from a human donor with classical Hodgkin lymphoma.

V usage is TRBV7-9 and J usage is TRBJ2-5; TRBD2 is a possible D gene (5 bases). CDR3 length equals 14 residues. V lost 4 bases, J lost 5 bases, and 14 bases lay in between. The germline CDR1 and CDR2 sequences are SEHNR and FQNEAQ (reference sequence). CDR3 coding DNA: TGTGCCAGCAGCTCCCCCCAAACGGGGGAGACCCAGTACTTC. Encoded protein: CASSSPQTGETQYF.

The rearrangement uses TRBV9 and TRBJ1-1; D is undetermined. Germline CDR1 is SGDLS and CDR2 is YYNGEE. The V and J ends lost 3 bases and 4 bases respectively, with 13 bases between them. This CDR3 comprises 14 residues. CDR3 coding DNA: TGTGCCAGCAGCGGAAATCAAGGAGGCACTGAAGCTTTCTTT. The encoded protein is CASSGNQGGTEAFF. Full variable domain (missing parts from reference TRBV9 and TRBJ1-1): DSGVTQTPKHLITATGQRVTLRCSPRSGDLSVYWYQQSLDQGLQFLIQYYNGEERAKGNILERFSAQQFPDLHSELNLSSLELGDSALYFCASSGNQGGTEAFFGQGTRLTVV.

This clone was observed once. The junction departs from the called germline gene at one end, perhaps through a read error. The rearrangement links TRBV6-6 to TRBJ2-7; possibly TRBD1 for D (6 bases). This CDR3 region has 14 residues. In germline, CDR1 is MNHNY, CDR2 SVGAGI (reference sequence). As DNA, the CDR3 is TGTGCCAGCAGTGACTCGATTTGGGGGCTCGAGCAGTACTTC. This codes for CASSDSIWGLEQYF.

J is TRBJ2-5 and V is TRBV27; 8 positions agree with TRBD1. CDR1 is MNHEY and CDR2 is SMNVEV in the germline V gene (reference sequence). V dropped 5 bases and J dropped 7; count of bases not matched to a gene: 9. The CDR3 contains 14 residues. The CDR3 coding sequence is TGTGCCAGCAGTCCACAGACAGGGGAATGGACCCAGTACTTC. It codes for CASSPQTGEWTQYF.

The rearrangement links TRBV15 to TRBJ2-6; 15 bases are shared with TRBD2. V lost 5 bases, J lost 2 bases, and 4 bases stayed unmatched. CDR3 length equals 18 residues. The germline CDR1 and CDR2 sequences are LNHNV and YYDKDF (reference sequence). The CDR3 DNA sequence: TGTGCCACCAGCGGAAGGACTAGCGGGAGGGCTGGGGCCAACGTCCTGACTTTC. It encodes CATSGRTSGRAGANVLTF.

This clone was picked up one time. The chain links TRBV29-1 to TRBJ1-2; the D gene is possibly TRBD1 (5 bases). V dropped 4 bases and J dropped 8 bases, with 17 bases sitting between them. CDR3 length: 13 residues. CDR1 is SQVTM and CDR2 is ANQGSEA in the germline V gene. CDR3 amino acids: CSVADRGYGGYTF. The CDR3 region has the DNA TGCAGCGTTGCAGATCGGGGCTATGGCGGCTACACCTTC.

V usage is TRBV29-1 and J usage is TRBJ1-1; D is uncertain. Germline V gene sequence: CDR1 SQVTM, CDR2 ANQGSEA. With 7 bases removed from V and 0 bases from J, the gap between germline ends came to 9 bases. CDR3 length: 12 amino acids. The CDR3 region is CSATALNTEAFF. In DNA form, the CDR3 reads TGCAGCGCGACGGCCCTGAACACTGAAGCTTTCTTT.

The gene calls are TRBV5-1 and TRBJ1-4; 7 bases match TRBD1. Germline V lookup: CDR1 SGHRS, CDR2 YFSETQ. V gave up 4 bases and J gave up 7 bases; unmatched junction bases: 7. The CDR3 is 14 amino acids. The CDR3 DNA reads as TGCGCCAGCAGCCTCACAGGGGTCGGTGAAAAACTGTTTTTT. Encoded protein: CASSLTGVGEKLFF.

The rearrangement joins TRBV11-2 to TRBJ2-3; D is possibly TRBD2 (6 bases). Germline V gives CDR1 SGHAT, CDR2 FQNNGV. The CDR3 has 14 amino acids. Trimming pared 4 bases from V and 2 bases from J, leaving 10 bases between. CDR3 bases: TGTGCCAGCAGCTGGGGGGACTTCACAGATACGCAGTATTTT. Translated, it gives CASSWGDFTDTQYF.

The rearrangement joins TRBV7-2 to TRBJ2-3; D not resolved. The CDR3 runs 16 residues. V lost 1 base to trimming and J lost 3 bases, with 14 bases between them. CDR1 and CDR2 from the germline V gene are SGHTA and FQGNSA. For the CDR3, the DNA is TGTGCCAGCAGCTTAGGCCCAGCAGAAGGAACAGATACGCAGTATTTT. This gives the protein CASSLGPAEGTDTQYF.

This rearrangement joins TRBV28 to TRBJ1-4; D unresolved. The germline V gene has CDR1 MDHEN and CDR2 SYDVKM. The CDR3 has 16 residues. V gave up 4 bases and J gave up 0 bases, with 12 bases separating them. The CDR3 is CASSSLIGATNEKLFF. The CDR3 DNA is TGTGCCAGCAGTTCCCTGATTGGTGCAACTAATGAAAAACTGTTTTTT.

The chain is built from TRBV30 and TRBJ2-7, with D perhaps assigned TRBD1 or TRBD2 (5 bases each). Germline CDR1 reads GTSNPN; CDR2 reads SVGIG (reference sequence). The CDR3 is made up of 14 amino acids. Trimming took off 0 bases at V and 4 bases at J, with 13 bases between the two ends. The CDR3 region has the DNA TGTGCCTGGAGTGTCTTAGAGAGGGGTTACGAGCAGTACTTC. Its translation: CAWSVLERGYEQYF.

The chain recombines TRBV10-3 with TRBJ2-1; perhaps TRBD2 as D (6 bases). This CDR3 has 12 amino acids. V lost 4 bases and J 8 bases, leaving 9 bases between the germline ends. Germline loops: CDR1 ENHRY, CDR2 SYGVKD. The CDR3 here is CAISGASDEQFF. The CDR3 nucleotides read TGTGCCATCAGTGGAGCTAGCGATGAGCAGTTCTTC.

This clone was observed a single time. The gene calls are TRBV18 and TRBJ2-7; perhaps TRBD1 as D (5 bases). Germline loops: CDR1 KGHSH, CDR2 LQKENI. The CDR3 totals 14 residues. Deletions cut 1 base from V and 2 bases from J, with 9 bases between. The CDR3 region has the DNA TGTGCCAGCTCACCACAGGGGCCTGCCTACGAGCAGTACTTC. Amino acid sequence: CASSPQGPAYEQYF.

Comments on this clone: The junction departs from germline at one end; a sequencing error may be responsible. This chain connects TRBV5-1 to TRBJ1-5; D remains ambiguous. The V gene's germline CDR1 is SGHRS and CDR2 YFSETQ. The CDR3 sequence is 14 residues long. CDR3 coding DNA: TGTGCCAGCAGCTTGGGCCAGATCAATCAGCCCCAGCATTTT. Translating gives CASSLGQINQPQHF.

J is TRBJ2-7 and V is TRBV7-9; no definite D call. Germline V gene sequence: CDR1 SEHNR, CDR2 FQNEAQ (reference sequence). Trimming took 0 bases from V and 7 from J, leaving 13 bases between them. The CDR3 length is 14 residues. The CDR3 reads CASSLAYRALEQYF. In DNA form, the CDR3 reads TGTGCCAGCAGCTTAGCGTATAGGGCGTTGGAGCAGTACTTC.

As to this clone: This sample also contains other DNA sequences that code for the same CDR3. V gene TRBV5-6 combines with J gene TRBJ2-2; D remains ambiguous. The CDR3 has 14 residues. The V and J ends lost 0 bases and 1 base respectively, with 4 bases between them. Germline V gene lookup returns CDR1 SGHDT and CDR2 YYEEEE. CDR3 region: CASSLGRNTGELFF. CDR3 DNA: TGTGCCAGCAGCTTGGGAAGGAACACCGGGGAGCTGTTTTTT.

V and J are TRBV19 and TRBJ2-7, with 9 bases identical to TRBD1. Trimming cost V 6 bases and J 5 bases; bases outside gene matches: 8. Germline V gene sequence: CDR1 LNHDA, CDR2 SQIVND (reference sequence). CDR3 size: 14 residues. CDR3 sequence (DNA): TGTGCCAGTAGCCGGGACAGGGATTTCCACGAGCAGTACTTC. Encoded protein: CASSRDRDFHEQYF.

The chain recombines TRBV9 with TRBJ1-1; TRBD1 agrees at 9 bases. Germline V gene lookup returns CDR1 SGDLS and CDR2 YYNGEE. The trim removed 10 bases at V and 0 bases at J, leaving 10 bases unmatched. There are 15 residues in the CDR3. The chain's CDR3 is CASNRGLGLNTEAFF. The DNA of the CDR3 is TGTGCCTCCAACAGGGGGCTAGGGTTGAACACTGAAGCTTTCTTT.

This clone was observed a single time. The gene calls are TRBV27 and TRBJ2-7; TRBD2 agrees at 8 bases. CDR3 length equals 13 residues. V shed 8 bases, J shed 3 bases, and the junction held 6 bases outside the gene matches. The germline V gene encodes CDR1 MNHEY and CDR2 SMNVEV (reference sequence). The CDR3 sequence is CASGSGRHYEQYF. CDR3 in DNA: TGTGCCAGCGGGAGCGGGAGACACTACGAGCAGTACTTC.

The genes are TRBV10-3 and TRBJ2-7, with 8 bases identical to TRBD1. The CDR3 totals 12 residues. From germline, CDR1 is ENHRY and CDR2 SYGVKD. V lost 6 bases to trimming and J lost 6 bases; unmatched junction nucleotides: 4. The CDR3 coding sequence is TGTGCCATCAGCACAGGGGGGACCGAGCAGTACTTC. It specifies CAISTGGTEQYF.

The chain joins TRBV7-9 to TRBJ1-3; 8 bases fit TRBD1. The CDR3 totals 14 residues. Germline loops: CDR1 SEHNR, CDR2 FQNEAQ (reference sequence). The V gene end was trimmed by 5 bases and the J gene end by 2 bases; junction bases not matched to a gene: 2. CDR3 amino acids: CASSVQGAGNTIYF. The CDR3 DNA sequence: TGTGCCAGCAGCGTACAGGGGGCTGGAAACACCATATATTTT.

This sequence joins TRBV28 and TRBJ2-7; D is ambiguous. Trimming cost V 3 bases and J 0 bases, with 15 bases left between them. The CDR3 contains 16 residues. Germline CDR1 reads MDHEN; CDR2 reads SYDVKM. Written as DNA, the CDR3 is TGTGCCAGCAGTTTCGGTTCGGCGGTGAGCTCCTACGAGCAGTACTTC. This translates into CASSFGSAVSSYEQYF.

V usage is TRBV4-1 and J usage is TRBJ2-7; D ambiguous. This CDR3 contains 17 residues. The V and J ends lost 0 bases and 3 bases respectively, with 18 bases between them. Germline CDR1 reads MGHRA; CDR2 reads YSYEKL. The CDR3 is CASSQEDGPRTYYEQYF. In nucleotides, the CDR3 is TGCGCCAGCAGCCAAGAAGATGGGCCCAGAACCTACTACGAGCAGTACTTC.

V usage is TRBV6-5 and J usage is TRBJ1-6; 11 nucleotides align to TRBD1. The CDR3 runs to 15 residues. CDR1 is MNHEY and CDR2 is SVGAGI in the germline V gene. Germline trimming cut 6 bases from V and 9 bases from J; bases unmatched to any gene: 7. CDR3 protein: CASRGDRGIFSPLHF. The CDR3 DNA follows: TGTGCCAGCAGAGGGGACAGGGGGATTTTTTCACCCCTCCACTTT.

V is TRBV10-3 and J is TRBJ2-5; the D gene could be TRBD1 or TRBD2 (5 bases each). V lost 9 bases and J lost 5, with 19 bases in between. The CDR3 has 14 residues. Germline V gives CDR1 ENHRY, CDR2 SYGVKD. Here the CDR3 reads CAMRGESEEETQYF. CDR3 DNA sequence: TGTGCCATGAGAGGGGAGTCCGAAGAGGAGACCCAGTACTTC.

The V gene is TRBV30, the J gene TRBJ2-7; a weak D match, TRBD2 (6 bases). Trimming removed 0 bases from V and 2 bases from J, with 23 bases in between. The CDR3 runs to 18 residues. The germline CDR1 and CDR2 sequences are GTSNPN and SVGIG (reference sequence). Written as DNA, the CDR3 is TGTGCCTGGAGTGTACTCTTCGCGCAAGGAGGGCCCCCCTACGAGCAGTACTTC. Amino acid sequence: CAWSVLFAQGGPPYEQYF.

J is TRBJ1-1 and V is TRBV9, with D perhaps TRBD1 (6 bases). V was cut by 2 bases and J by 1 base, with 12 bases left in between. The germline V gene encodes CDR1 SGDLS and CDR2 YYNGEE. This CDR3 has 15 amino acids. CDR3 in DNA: TGTGCCAGCAGCGTCCTAGCGACAGGGAACACTGAAGCTTTCTTT. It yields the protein CASSVLATGNTEAFF.

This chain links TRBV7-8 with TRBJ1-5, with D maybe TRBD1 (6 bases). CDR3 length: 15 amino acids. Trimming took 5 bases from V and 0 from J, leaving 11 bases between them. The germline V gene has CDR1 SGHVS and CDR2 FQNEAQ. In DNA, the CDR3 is TGTGCCAGCAGCATAAGGACAGATAGCAATCAGCCCCAGCATTTT. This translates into CASSIRTDSNQPQHF.

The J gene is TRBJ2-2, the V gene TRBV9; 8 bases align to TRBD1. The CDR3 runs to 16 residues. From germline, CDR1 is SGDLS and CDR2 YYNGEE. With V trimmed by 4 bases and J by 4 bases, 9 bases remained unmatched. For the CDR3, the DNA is TGTGCCAGCAGCCCTAACTACAGGGGGAGCACCGGGGAGCTGTTTTTT. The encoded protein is CASSPNYRGSTGELFF.

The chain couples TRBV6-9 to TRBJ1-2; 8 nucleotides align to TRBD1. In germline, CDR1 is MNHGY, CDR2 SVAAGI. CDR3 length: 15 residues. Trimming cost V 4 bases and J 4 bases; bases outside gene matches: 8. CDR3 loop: CASSFSGTGVYGYTF. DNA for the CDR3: TGTGCCAGCAGTTTTAGCGGGACAGGAGTCTATGGCTACACCTTC.